These T cell receptor beta chains were read from a single sample in a study of identical twins. TCRdb reanalysed the 5' RACE reads using MiXCR and keeps one entry per CDR3 protein. Of hundreds of thousands of distinct CDR3 sequences detected, around 6.1% appear once; the ten largest clones hold around 2%. The sample consisted of naive T cells sorted from blood. All receptors derive from a man younger than 30 in good health. CDR3s include the opening cysteine and the closing phenylalanine or tryptophan. The D gene is left open where the match is weak. The listing skips clone size in some rows; elsewhere it reads once, few, many or a size class.

D gene	clone size	V gene	CDR3 length	J gene	CDR3 DNA	CDR3 protein
-	-	TRBV6-1	14	TRBJ2-7	TGTGCCAGCCGACCCCGGACTGATTCCTACGAGCAGTACTTC	CASRPRTDSYEQYF
TRBD1	few	TRBV20-1	15	TRBJ1-6	TGCAGTGCTAAAACACGGGACAGTTGGAGGTCACCCCTCCACTTT	CSAKTRDSWRSPLHF
-	many	TRBV29-1	12	TRBJ2-7	TGCAGCGTTGTTGCGGATAACGGCGAGCAGTACTTC	CSVVADNGEQYF
-	many	TRBV7-8	15	TRBJ1-5	TGTGCCAGCAGCTTACGGCAACAAGGTAATCAGCCCCAGCATTTT	CASSLRQQGNQPQHF
-	many	TRBV27	14	TRBJ1-5	TGTGCCAGCAGTTTTGGGGATAGCAATCAGCCCCAGCATTTT	CASSFGDSNQPQHF
TRBD1	few	TRBV27	16	TRBJ1-5	TGTGCCAGCAGTCCGTCGACAGGGATCAGCAATCAGCCCCAGCATTTT	CASSPSTGISNQPQHF
-	few	TRBV20-1	15	TRBJ1-1	TGCAGTGCTAGAGGGAGGGGGGGGCAGAACACTGAAGCTTTCTTT	CSARGRGGQNTEAFF
-	many	TRBV29-1	11	TRBJ1-1	TGCAGCGTTATCGCCTCCACTGAAGCTTTCTTT	CSVIASTEAFF
TRBD2	-	TRBV5-4	17	TRBJ2-5	TGTGCCAGCAGAGACACAACGGGACTAGCGGATCAAGAGACCCAGTACTTC	CASRDTTGLADQETQYF
-	many	TRBV6-5	16	TRBJ2-6	TGTGCCAGCAGTTCCTCAGGGAGCTCTGGGGCCAACGTCCTGACTTTC	CASSSSGSSGANVLTF
TRBD2	many	TRBV20-1	15	TRBJ2-3	TGCAGTGCTAGAGAACTAGCGGGAGTAACAGATACGCAGTATTTT	CSARELAGVTDTQYF
-	few	TRBV18	14	TRBJ1-1	TGTGCCAGCTCACCACCGGGTCCCCCCACTGAAGCTTTCTTT	CASSPPGPPTEAFF
-	many	TRBV5-1	14	TRBJ2-1	TGCGCCAGCAGCTTGGGGGAGTTATGGAATGAGCAGTTCTTC	CASSLGELWNEQFF
-	many	TRBV27	12	TRBJ2-1	TGTGCCAGCAGCTTATCCCACAATGAGCAGTTCTTC	CASSLSHNEQFF
TRBD2	-	TRBV6-5	16	TRBJ2-1	TGTGCCAGCAGTTCCTGGACTAGCGGGAGAAACAATGAGCAGTTCTTC	CASSSWTSGRNNEQFF
TRBD2	many	TRBV12-3/TRBV12-4	16	TRBJ2-5	TGTGCCAGCAGTTTTAGACTAGCGGATAGACAAGAGACCCAGTACTTC	CASSFRLADRQETQYF
-	-	TRBV27	14	TRBJ2-1	TGTGCCAGCACCACGGACTCAAGATACAATGAGCAGTTCTTC	CASTTDSRYNEQFF
-	once	TRBV12-5	12	TRBJ2-1	TGTGCTAGTGATTTGGTACGGGGGCAACAGTTCTTC	CASDLVRGQQFF
TRBD2	-	TRBV7-6	14	TRBJ2-7	TGTGCCAGCAGCTCCAGCGGGAGGATATACGAGCAGTACTTC	CASSSSGRIYEQYF
-	many	TRBV27	13	TRBJ2-1	TGTGCCAGCACCCATACTCTGCCCAATGAGCAGTTCTTC	CASTHTLPNEQFF
TRBD1	-	TRBV4-1	15	TRBJ2-2	TGCGCCAGCAGCCAACCGGGACAGGGGGCCGGGGAGCTGTTTTTT	CASSQPGQGAGELFF
-	few	TRBV27	14	TRBJ2-4	TGTGCCAGCAGTCCCCAAGGGGTCTCAAACATTCAGTACTTC	CASSPQGVSNIQYF
TRBD2	few	TRBV5-4	16	TRBJ2-1	TGTGCCAGCAGCTTGGATCTAGCGGGAGAAAGTAATGAGCAGTTCTTC	CASSLDLAGESNEQFF
-	few	TRBV5-1	15	TRBJ2-7	TGCGCCAGCAGCCCCGAGACTAGGAATGCCTACGAGCAGTACTTC	CASSPETRNAYEQYF
TRBD2	few	TRBV4-3	16	TRBJ2-5	TGCGCCAGCAGCCAAGAGTTAGCGGGAGGAGAAGAGACCCAGTACTTC	CASSQELAGGEETQYF
TRBD2	many	TRBV29-1	15	TRBJ2-5	TGCAGCGTTGCCCCGACTAGCGGAATGCAAGAGACCCAGTACTTC	CSVAPTSGMQETQYF
TRBD2	-	TRBV7-9	15	TRBJ2-1	TGTGCCAGCAGCTTAGCGGGGACTAGAGGCGATGAGCAGTTCTTC	CASSLAGTRGDEQFF
TRBD1	many	TRBV29-1	12	TRBJ1-1	TGCAGCGTTGTCGAGGGGGCCACTGAAGCTTTCTTT	CSVVEGATEAFF
-	few	TRBV12-5	11	TRBJ2-5	TGTGCTAGTGGTTTCGGGGAGACCCAGTACTTC	CASGFGETQYF
-	many	TRBV29-1	11	TRBJ1-2	TGCAGCGTTGAAGTCGGCTATGGCTACACCTTC	CSVEVGYGYTF
-	-	TRBV7-2	15	TRBJ2-7	TGTGCCAGCAGCACAGGGACGCTCTCACTTAACGAGCAGTACTTC	CASSTGTLSLNEQYF
-	many	TRBV27	16	TRBJ2-3	TGTGCCAGCAGTCTCACCGGGACACATTCAACAGATACGCAGTATTTT	CASSLTGTHSTDTQYF
-	many	TRBV12-3/TRBV12-4	13	TRBJ1-5	TGTGCCAGCAGTTTAACAGGGTATCAGCCCCAGCATTTT	CASSLTGYQPQHF
TRBD1	many	TRBV7-2	14	TRBJ2-5	TGTGCCAGCAGCTTGACAGGGGGAGGAGAGACCCAGTACTTC	CASSLTGGGETQYF
TRBD2	few	TRBV7-6	15	TRBJ2-3	TGTGCCAGCAGCTTAGGGACTAGCCTAACCGATACGCAGTATTTT	CASSLGTSLTDTQYF
TRBD1	few	TRBV11-3	15	TRBJ2-1	TGTGCCAGCAGCGTAAGACAGGGATCCTACAATGAGCAGTTCTTC	CASSVRQGSYNEQFF
TRBD1	-	TRBV6-2/TRBV6-3	16	TRBJ2-7	TGTGCCAGCAGTTACACGACCGGGACAGGGTCCTACGAGCAGTACTTC	CASSYTTGTGSYEQYF
TRBD2	many	TRBV29-1	19	TRBJ2-1	TGCAGCGTTGAAGGAACTAGCGGGAGGGCCCGTACCACAACCAATGAGCAGTTCTTC	CSVEGTSGRARTTTNEQFF
-	many	TRBV6-1	15	TRBJ1-2	TGTGCCAGCAGTCAACAGGGTCTCAATACCTATGGCTACACCTTC	CASSQQGLNTYGYTF
-	-	TRBV30	15	TRBJ2-3	TGTGCCTGGAGTGTGATCGGGGGCTCCGGGGATACGCAGTATTTT	CAWSVIGGSGDTQYF
-	-	TRBV5-5	12	TRBJ1-1	TGTGCCAGCAGCTTTGGCGAGGGTGAAGCTTTCTTT	CASSFGEGEAFF
-	many	TRBV27	14	TRBJ1-4	TGTGCCAGCAGTCGCTTTTGGGGGGCCGAAAAACTGTTTTTT	CASSRFWGAEKLFF
-	few	TRBV6-4	14	TRBJ2-1	TGTGCCAGCAGTGACTCGCAGGAGAGGGGTGAGCAGTTCTTC	CASSDSQERGEQFF
-	many	TRBV4-2	16	TRBJ2-1	TGTGCCAGCAGCCCCCCCTTCGGAGTTTCAGGCAATGAGCAGTTCTTC	CASSPPFGVSGNEQFF
TRBD2	many	TRBV24-1	15	TRBJ2-1	TGTGCCGCGGCGACTAGCGGGACTAAATACAATGAGCAGTTCTTC	CAAATSGTKYNEQFF
TRBD2	few	TRBV15	16	TRBJ2-7	TGTGCCACGAGAGAGGGTGCAGTTCTAGCGGGGGCCGGGCAGTACTTC	CATREGAVLAGAGQYF
-	-	TRBV3-1	12	TRBJ2-7	TGTGCCAGCAGCCCCGGGACCGGCGAGCAGTACTTC	CASSPGTGEQYF
-	many	TRBV5-1	14	TRBJ1-2	TGCGCCAGCAGCTTTGCAGCCGGAGAATATGGCTACACCTTC	CASSFAAGEYGYTF
-	few	TRBV4-2	18	TRBJ1-1	TGTGCCAGCAGCCAACGTGGTGGATGGGGGGGCGAGAACACTGAAGCTTTCTTT	CASSQRGGWGGENTEAFF
-	-	TRBV11-1	17	TRBJ2-1	TGTGCCAGCAGCTTAAGCTCTGTAGCGGCCTCCTACAATGAGCAGTTCTTC	CASSLSSVAASYNEQFF
-	many	TRBV29-1	13	TRBJ2-5	TGCAGCGTTGAAAGGGGCAGATCCGAGACCCAGTACTTC	CSVERGRSETQYF
-	many	TRBV7-9	14	TRBJ1-1	TGTGCCAGCAGCATCGGACCCCCGTCCACTGAAGCTTTCTTT	CASSIGPPSTEAFF